The next 4 T cell receptor beta chains were all read from a single sample in a study of T-cell memory formation after mild COVID-19. TCRdb reanalysed the 5' RACE reads using MiXCR and keeps one entry per CDR3 protein. The table shows about 350,000 distinct CDR3 sequences, with 20% to 25% occurring only once. Sequencing was performed on PBMCs or a T cell subset sorted from them (not recorded which). These receptors were collected from a man between 18 and 35 years old who had mild COVID-19 (a few samples of this study predate the infection). Cell type and time point are not known.

The chain has TRBV20-1 and TRBJ2-7, with D hard to call. The CDR3 is made up of 14 amino acids. V lost 0 bases, J lost 2 bases, and 11 bases lay in between. Per germline, CDR1 DFQATT and CDR2 SNEGSKA (reference sequence). Here the CDR3 DNA reads TGCAGTGCTAGAGATCTGGTCCGTCCCTACGAGCAGTACTTC. Protein product: CSARDLVRPYEQYF.

This clonotype turned up a few times. This chain connects TRBV6-2 or TRBV6-3 to TRBJ2-3, with D possibly called TRBD1 or TRBD2 (6 bases each). The CDR3 is 15 amino acids. Looked up from germline, CDR1 is MNHEY and CDR2 is SVGEGT. The germline V and J ends were trimmed by 4 bases and 0 bases, with 11 bases remaining between them. The CDR3 sequence is CASSSGGLSTDTQYF. DNA for the CDR3: TGTGCCAGCAGTTCCGGGGGCCTTAGCACAGATACGCAGTATTTT.

This clonotype was counted between two and nine times. This chain connects TRBV9 to TRBJ2-5; 10 bases are shared with TRBD1. This CDR3 contains 15 residues. CDR1 is SGDLS and CDR2 is YYNGEE in the germline V gene. Trimming at V came to 3 bases and at J to 3 bases, leaving 5 bases not matched to a gene. CDR3 sequence reads: CASSGTGGFEETQYF. CDR3 bases: TGTGCCAGCAGCGGGACAGGGGGTTTCGAAGAGACCCAGTACTTC.

This sequence joins TRBV10-2 and TRBJ2-5; D is ambiguous. Germline V CDR1 and CDR2: WSHSY, SAAADI. Trimming pared 0 bases from V and 5 bases from J, leaving 4 bases between. The CDR3 contains 12 residues. CDR3 DNA sequence: TGCGCCAGCAGTGAGTCAGGGGAGACCCAGTACTTC. Translation: CASSESGETQYF.